Below are 13 T cell receptor beta chains sequenced from a single sample in a study of blood T cell repertoires in COVID-19. Assay: immunoSEQ multiplex PCR; the TCRdb copy retains only in-frame clones and omits some. The sample includes more than 100,000 clones, 85% to 90% seen only once; the top ten take roughly 30%. The sequenced material came from peripheral blood. The receptors stem from an older woman with acute or convalescent COVID-19.

This clone has more than one count but fewer than ten. This chain connects TRBV7-9 to TRBJ1-4; the match to TRBD1 covers 8 bases. CDR1 and CDR2 from the germline V gene are SEHNR and FQNEAQ (reference sequence). V gave up 5 bases and J gave up 8 bases; unmatched junction bases: 7. The CDR3 totals 14 residues. The CDR3 DNA sequence: TGTGCCAGCAGCCCGGGACAGGCGGTAGAAAAACTGTTTTTT. Encoded protein: CASSPGQAVEKLFF.

This clone appeared once. V is TRBV5-4 and J is TRBJ1-1; D might be TRBD1 (5 bases). The ends were cut back, 10 bases at V and 3 bases at J, with 16 bases in the middle. The CDR3 spans 13 residues. The germline gives CDR1 SGHNT, CDR2 YYREEE (reference sequence). In DNA form, the CDR3 reads TGTGCCTTAAGATTTGGGGGGGACACTGAAGCTTTCTTT. It encodes CALRFGGDTEAFF.

This chain connects TRBV2 to TRBJ2-3; no firm D call. The CDR3 loop spans 13 amino acids. The V end was cut by 8 bases, the J end by 2 bases, with 11 bases between. Looked up from germline, CDR1 is SNHLY and CDR2 is FYNNEI. CDR3 in DNA: TGTGCCAGCTTAGATGTTGCCACAGATACGCAGTATTTT. The encoded protein is CASLDVATDTQYF.

This clone has more than one count but fewer than ten. This sequence joins TRBV19 and TRBJ1-3; tentatively, D is TRBD1 (6 bases). The CDR3 sequence is 16 residues long. CDR1 is LNHDA and CDR2 is SQIVND in the germline V gene (reference sequence). The V end lost 4 bases, the J end lost 4 bases, and 17 bases lay between the germline ends. The CDR3 coding sequence is TGTGCCAGTAGTACCCCCTCAGGGGCTCCGGGAAACACCATATATTTT. Translated: CASSTPSGAPGNTIYF. Drawing the rest from reference TRBV19 and TRBJ1-3, the complete variable domain is DGGITQSPKYLFRKEGQNVTLSCEQNLNHDAMYWYRQDPGQGLRLIYYSQIVNDFQKGDIAEGYSVSREKKESFPLTVTSAQKNPTAFYLCASSTPSGAPGNTIYFGEGSWLTVV.

The J gene is TRBJ2-1, the V gene TRBV27; 15 nucleotides agree with TRBD2. With 1 base clipped from V and 9 bases from J, the junction kept 7 bases outside the gene matches. CDR1 is MNHEY, CDR2 SMNVEV, per germline (reference sequence). The CDR3 is made up of 17 amino acids. CDR3 protein: CASSLWTSGGAPGEQFF. The CDR3 nucleotides are TGTGCCAGCAGTTTATGGACTAGCGGGGGGGCCCCCGGTGAGCAGTTCTTC.

This clone occurred once. The chain joins TRBV7-8 to TRBJ2-7, with D hard to call. V lost 3 bases to trimming and J lost 7 bases, with 13 bases between them. Germline CDR1 SGHVS, CDR2 FQNEAQ. The CDR3 runs 13 residues. CDR3 in DNA: TGTGCCAGCAGCTTGGCCCTCCTGAGGGAGCAGTACTTC. As protein: CASSLALLREQYF.

The chain employs TRBV19 and TRBJ1-1; D unresolved. Germline-derived CDR1 and CDR2 are LNHDA and SQIVND (reference sequence). The CDR3 is 12 amino acids. Trimming removed 5 bases from V and 5 bases from J, with 9 bases in between. The CDR3 bases are TGTGCCAGTAGTCGGAGTTATACTGAAGCTTTCTTT. Its translation is CASSRSYTEAFF.

The rearrangement joins TRBV10-3 to TRBJ1-1; D is unresolved. V was pared by 0 bases and J by 4 bases, with 9 bases between. Germline V lookup: CDR1 ENHRY, CDR2 SYGVKD. The CDR3 is 14 amino acids. The CDR3 region is CAISESEPGTEAFF. The CDR3 bases are TGTGCCATCAGTGAGTCTGAACCGGGCACTGAAGCTTTCTTT.

The chain is built from TRBV29-1 and TRBJ1-6; D gene ambiguous. This CDR3 comprises 16 residues. Trimming removed 5 bases at V and 0 bases at J, with 14 bases between. CDR1 and CDR2 (germline): SQVTM, ANQGSEA. The CDR3 bases are TGCAGCGTTCGAGTCCCAGGAAGCTCCTATAATTCACCCCTCCACTTT. Encoded protein: CSVRVPGSSYNSPLHF.

The chain joins TRBV7-6 to TRBJ2-3, with TRBD2 identical over 9 bases. J was trimmed by 0 bases and V by 5 bases; bases with no gene match: 12. This CDR3 is built from 18 residues. Germline V gene sequence: CDR1 SGHVS, CDR2 FNYEAQ. CDR3 bases: TGTGCCAGCAGCCACCGGACTAGCGACACTTGGAGCACAGATACGCAGTATTTT. Amino acid sequence: CASSHRTSDTWSTDTQYF.

The J gene is TRBJ1-5, the V gene TRBV2; maybe TRBD1 (6 bases). V was cut by 7 bases and J by 3 bases, with 13 bases left in between. The CDR3 has 14 residues. The germline V gene has CDR1 SNHLY and CDR2 FYNNEI. For the CDR3, the DNA is TGTGCCAGCAAACCGGGACAAATCAATCAGCCCCAGCATTTT. This gives the protein CASKPGQINQPQHF. Filled out from reference TRBV2 and TRBJ1-5, the complete variable domain reads EPEVTQTPSHQVTQMGQEVILRCVPISNHLYFYWYRQILGQKVEFLVSFYNNEISEKSEIFDDQFSVERPDGSNFTLKIRSTKLEDSAMYFCASKPGQINQPQHFGDGTRLSIL.

CDR3 nucleotide sequence: TGTGCCAGCAGCCCGACCAGGGGGTTTAAGCAGTTCTTC. Translated: CASSPTRGFKQFF. The rearrangement joins TRBV12-3 or TRBV12-4 to TRBJ2-1; 7 nucleotides line up with TRBD1. V trimming: 6 bases; J trimming: 11 bases; junction bases outside the gene matches: 10. The CDR3 totals 13 residues.

This chain links TRBV5-6 with TRBJ2-7, with D maybe TRBD1 (5 bases). Trimming removed 4 bases at V and 3 bases at J, with 20 bases between. The CDR3 has 16 amino acids. Per germline, CDR1 SGHDT and CDR2 YYEEEE. The CDR3 protein is CASSMLPPRADYEQYF. The CDR3 bases are TGTGCCAGCAGCATGCTCCCACCCAGGGCCGACTACGAGCAGTACTTC. The whole variable domain, remainder taken from reference TRBV5-6 and TRBJ2-7, is DAGVTQSPTHLIKTRGQQVTLRCSPKSGHDTVSWYQQALGQGPQFIFQYYEEEERQRGNFPDRFSGHQFPNYSSELNVNALLLGDSALYLCASSMLPPRADYEQYFGPGTRLTVT.